This T cell receptor (beta chain) stems from a study of T cell repertoires in cytomegalovirus infection. Study-wide background: Both a matching HLA type and CMV infection were indicated by public TCR beta signatures. Study findings and constraints: Cumulative public TCR beta family frequency identified carriers of CMV plus the relevant HLA.

Note on this clonotype: What it binds is not known.

One entry per CDR3 protein, called by TCRdb with MiXCR from the reads. The sample includes just under 550,000 distinct CDR3 sequences, approximately 25% of them seen just once. Germline CDR1 is SGHAT and CDR2 is FQNNGV. This CDR3 region has 17 residues. V was trimmed by 5 bases and J by 2 bases, leaving 21 bases between them. This chain connects TRBV11-2 to TRBJ1-2, with D hard to call. This receptor was taken from a human donor in good health (CMV status not recorded). Some clones in this sample may be carry-over from other donors' samples. Sequencing used PBMCs. The CDR3 DNA sequence: TGTGCCAGCAGCCCTCCCAACTCGACCAGGACCAACTATGGCTACACCTTC. Its translation: CASSPPNSTRTNYGYTF.